The T cell receptor (beta chain) described here comes from a study of OX40 agonist ivuxolimab in advanced cancers. Study overall: Ivuxolimab is an agonistic anti-OX40 (CD134) antibody, and patients were treated with it. The study's findings and limits: Both blood CD4+ and CD8+ T cells showed clonal growth by week 6 at 0.1 to 3.0 mg/kg.

Comments on this clone: What it binds is not known.

Blood got drawn at baseline, again on cycle 4 day 1, and then on cycle 7 day 1. Data came from immunoSEQ multiplex PCR; TCRdb stores just in-frame clones and leaves some out. The sample lists 45,000 to 50,000 clones; about nine tenths were seen once. The CDR3 loop spans 16 amino acids. V was pared by 1 base and J by 1 base, with 10 bases between. Germline V gene data show CDR1 as SGHVS and CDR2 as FQNEAQ. The receptor was derived from an adult with an advanced solid tumor such as melanoma, head and neck, liver or kidney cancer. The sample was CD4+ or CD8+ T cells sorted from blood, taken in a trial of the OX40 agonist ivuxolimab. The J gene is TRBJ1-4, the V gene TRBV7-8; D not certain. CDR3 DNA sequence: TGTGCCAGCAGCTTAGGTTCGGCGGGAACTAATGAAAAACTGTTTTTT. It encodes CASSLGSAGTNEKLFF.